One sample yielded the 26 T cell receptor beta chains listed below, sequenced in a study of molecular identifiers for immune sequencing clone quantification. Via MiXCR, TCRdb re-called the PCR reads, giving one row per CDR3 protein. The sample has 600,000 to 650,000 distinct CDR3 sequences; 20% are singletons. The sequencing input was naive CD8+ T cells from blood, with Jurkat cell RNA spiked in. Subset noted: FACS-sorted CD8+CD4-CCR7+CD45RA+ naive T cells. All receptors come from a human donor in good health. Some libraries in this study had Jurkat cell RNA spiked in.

The CDR3 DNA reads as TGTGCCAGCAGTCCCCCGGGCCAGGAGGCCTACGAGCAGTACTTC. This gives the protein CASSPPGQEAYEQYF. The rearrangement joins TRBV27 to TRBJ2-7, with D perhaps TRBD2 (5 bases). The germline gives CDR1 MNHEY, CDR2 SMNVEV (reference sequence). The CDR3 runs to 15 residues. V was pared by 5 bases and J by 2 bases, with 16 bases between.

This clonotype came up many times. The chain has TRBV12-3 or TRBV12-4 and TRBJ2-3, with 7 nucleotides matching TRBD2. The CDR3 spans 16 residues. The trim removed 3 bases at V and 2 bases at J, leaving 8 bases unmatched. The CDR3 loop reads CASSFSSGFNTDTQYF. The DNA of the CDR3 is TGTGCCAGCAGTTTCTCTAGCGGATTTAACACAGATACGCAGTATTTT.

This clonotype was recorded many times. Written as DNA, the CDR3 is TGTGCCAGCAGCTTAGTAGGGGACAATGAGCAGTTCTTC. Translation gives CASSLVGDNEQFF. This chain uses TRBV7-9 with TRBJ2-1; tentative D call: TRBD1 (5 bases). Germline CDR1 and CDR2: SEHNR and FQNEAQ (reference sequence). CDR3 length: 13 residues. V shed 1 base and J shed 5 bases, with 6 bases lying between them.

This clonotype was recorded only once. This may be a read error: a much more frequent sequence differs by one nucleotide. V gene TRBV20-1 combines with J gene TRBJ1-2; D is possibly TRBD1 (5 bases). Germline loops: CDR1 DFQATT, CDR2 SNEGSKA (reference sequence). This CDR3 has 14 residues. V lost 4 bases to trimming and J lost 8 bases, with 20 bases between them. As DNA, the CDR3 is TGCAGTGCTACCCCCCCGCCGGGGGTAGAGGGCTACACCTTC. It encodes CSATPPPGVEGYTF.

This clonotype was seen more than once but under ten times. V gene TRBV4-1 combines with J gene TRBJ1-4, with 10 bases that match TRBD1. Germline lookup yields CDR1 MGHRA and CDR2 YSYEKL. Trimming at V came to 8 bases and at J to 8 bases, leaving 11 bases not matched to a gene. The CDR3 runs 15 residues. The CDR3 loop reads CASSLLGTGEEKLFF. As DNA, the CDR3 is TGCGCCAGCTCCCTCTTAGGGACAGGGGAGGAAAAACTGTTTTTT.

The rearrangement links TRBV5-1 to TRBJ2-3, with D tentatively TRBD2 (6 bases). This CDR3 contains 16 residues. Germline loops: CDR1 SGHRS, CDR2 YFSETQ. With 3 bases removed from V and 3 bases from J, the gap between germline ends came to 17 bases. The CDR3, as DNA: TGCGCCAGCAGCTCCGGGGAGTGGAGGGTGACAGATACGCAGTATTTT. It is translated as CASSSGEWRVTDTQYF.

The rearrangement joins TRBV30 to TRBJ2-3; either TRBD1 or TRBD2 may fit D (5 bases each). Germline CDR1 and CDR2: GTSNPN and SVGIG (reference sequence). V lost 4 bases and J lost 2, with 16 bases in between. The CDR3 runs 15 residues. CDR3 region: CAWMRVVGDTDTQYF. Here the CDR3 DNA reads TGTGCCTGGATGAGGGTAGTGGGGGACACAGATACGCAGTATTTT. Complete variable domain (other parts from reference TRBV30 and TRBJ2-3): SQTIHQWPATLVQPVGSPLSLECTVEGTSNPNLYWYRQAAGRGLQLLFYSVGIGQISSEVPQNLSASRPQDRQFILSSKKLLLSDSGFYLCAWMRVVGDTDTQYFGPGTRLTVL.

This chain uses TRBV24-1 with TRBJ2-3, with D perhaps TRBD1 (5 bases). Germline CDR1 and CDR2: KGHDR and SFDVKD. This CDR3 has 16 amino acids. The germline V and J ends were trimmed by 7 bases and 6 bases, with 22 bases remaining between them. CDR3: CATSHPDHRSLDTQYF. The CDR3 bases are TGTGCCACCAGCCACCCGGACCACAGGAGTCTGGATACGCAGTATTTT.

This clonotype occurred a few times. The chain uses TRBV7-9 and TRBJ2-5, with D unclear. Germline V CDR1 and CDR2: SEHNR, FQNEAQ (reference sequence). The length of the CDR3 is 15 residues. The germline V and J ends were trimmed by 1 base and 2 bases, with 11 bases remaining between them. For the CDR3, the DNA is TGTGCCAGCAGCTTAGTTAACAGAGGTCAAGAGACCCAGTACTTC. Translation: CASSLVNRGQETQYF.

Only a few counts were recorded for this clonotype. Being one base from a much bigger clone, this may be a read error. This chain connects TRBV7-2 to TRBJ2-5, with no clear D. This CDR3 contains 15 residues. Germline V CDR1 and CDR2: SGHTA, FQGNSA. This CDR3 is CASSLTTADQETQCF. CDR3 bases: TGTGCCAGCAGCTTGACCACGGCGGACCAAGAGACCCAGTGCTTC.

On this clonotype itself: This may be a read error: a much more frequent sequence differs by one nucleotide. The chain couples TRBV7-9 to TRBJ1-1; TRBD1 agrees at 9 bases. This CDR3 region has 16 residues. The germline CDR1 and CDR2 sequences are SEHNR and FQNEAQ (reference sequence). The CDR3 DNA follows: TGTGCCAGCAGCCGCCGACAGGGGGACGGTGACACTGGAGCTTTCTTT. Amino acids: CASSRRQGDGDTGAFF.

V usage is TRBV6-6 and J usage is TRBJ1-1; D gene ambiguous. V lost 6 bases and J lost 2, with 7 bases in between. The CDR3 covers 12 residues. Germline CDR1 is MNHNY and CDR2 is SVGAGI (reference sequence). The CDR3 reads CASRPLNTEAFF. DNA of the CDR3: TGTGCCAGCAGGCCGCTAAACACTGAAGCTTTCTTT.

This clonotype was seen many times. The CDR3 sequence is CASNAGSIPEADTQYF. The CDR3 DNA follows: TGTGCCAGCAACGCAGGGTCTATCCCCGAGGCAGATACGCAGTATTTT. The V call is TRBV28, the J call TRBJ2-3; maybe TRBD1 (5 bases). Trimming pared 7 bases from V and 4 bases from J, leaving 21 bases between. This CDR3 comprises 16 residues. Germline V gene sequence: CDR1 MDHEN, CDR2 SYDVKM. Full variable domain (missing parts from reference TRBV28 and TRBJ2-3): DVKVTQSSRYLVKRTGEKVFLECVQDMDHENMFWYRQDPGLGLRLIYFSYDVKMKEKGDIPEGYSVSREKKERFSLILESASTNQTSMYLCASNAGSIPEADTQYFGPGTRLTVL.

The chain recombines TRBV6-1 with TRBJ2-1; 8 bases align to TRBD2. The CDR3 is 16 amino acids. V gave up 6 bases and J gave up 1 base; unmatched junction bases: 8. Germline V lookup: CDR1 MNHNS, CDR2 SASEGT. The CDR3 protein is CASRGDSGKSYNEQFF. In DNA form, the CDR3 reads TGTGCCAGCAGGGGGGATAGCGGGAAGTCCTACAATGAGCAGTTCTTC.

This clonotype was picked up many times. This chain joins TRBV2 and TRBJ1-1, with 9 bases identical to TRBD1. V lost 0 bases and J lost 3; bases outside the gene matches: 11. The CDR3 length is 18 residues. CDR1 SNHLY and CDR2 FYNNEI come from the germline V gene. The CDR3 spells CASSEAIPGQGWDTEAFF. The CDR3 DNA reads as TGTGCCAGCAGTGAAGCTATTCCGGGACAGGGATGGGACACTGAAGCTTTCTTT.

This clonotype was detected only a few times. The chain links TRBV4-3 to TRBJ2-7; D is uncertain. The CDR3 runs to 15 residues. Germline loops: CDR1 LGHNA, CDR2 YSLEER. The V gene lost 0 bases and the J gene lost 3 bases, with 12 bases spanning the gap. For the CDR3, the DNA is TGCGCCAGCAGCCAAGATTCATGGCAGAACTACGAGCAGTACTTC. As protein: CASSQDSWQNYEQYF.

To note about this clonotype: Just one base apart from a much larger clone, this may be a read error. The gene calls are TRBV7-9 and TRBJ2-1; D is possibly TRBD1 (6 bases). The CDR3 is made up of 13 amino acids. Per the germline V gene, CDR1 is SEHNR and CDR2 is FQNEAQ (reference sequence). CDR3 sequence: CVSSPRGLDEQFF. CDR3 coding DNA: TGTGTCAGCAGCCCAAGGGGGTTGGATGAGCAGTTCTTC.

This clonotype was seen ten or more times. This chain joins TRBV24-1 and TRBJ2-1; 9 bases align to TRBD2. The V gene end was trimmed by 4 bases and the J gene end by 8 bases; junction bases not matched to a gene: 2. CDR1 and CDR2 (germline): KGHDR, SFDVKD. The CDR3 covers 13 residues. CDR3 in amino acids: CATSDLAGDEQFF. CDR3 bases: TGTGCCACCAGTGACTTAGCGGGAGATGAGCAGTTCTTC.

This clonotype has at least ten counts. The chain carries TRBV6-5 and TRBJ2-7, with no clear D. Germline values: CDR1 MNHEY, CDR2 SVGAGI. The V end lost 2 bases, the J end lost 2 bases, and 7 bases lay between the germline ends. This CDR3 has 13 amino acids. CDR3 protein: CASSYGVTYEQYF. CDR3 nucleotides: TGTGCCAGCAGTTACGGAGTTACCTACGAGCAGTACTTC.

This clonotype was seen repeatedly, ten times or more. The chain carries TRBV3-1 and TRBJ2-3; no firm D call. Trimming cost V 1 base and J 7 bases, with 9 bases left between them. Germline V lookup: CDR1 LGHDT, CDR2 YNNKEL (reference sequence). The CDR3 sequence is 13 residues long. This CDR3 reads CASSQGVSYTQYF. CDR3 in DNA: TGTGCCAGCAGCCAAGGAGTCTCCTATACGCAGTATTTT.

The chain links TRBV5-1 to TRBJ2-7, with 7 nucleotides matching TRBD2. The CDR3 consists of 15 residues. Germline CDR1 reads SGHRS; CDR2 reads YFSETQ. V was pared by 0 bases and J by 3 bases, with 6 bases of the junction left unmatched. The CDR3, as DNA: TGCGCCAGCAGCTTGGAGTCCGGGGGGAACTACGAGCAGTACTTC. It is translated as CASSLESGGNYEQYF.

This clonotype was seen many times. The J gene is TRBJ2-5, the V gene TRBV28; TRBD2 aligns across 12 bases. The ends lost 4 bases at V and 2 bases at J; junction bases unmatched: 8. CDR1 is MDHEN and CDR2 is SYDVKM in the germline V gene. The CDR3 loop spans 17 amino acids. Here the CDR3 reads CASSSPRTSGEQETQYF. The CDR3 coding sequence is TGTGCCAGCAGTTCCCCCCGGACTAGCGGGGAACAAGAGACCCAGTACTTC. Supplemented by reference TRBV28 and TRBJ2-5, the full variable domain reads DVKVTQSSRYLVKRTGEKVFLECVQDMDHENMFWYRQDPGLGLRLIYFSYDVKMKEKGDIPEGYSVSREKKERFSLILESASTNQTSMYLCASSSPRTSGEQETQYFGPGTRLLVL.

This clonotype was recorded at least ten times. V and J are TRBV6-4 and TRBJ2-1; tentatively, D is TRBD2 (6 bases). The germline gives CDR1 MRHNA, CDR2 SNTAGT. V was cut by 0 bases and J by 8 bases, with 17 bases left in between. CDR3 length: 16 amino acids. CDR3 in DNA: TGTGCCAGCAGTGACTCGCGGGGCGGACCATGGGATGAGCAGTTCTTC. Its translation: CASSDSRGGPWDEQFF.

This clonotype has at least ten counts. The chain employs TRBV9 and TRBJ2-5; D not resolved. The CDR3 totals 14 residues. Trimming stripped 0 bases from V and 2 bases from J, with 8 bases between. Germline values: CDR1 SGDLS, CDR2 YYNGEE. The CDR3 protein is CASSVGTQQETQYF. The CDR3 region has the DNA TGTGCCAGCAGCGTAGGGACGCAGCAAGAGACCCAGTACTTC.

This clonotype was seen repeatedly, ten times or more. The CDR3 nucleotides are TGTGCCACCAGTGGAAGTAGCGGGGCCGGGGAGCTGTTTTTT. Translated, it gives CATSGSSGAGELFF. The V and J genes are TRBV24-1 and TRBJ2-2, with TRBD2 matching 8 bases. Germline-derived CDR1 and CDR2 are KGHDR and SFDVKD. The junction had 4 bases not matched to a gene; V was cut back by 5 bases and J by 6 bases. This CDR3 comprises 14 residues.

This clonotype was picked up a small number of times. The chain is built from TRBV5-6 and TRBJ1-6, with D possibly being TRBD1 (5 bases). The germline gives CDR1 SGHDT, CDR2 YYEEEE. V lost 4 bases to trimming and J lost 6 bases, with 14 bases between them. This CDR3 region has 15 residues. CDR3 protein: CASSPQMGGNSPLHF. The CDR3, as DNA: TGTGCCAGCAGCCCGCAGATGGGGGGTAATTCACCCCTCCACTTT.